The present T cell receptor (beta chain) was sequenced within a study of lymphopenia after photon versus proton radiotherapy. CDR3 size: 15 residues. The ends lost 0 bases at V and 1 base at J; junction bases unmatched: 4. Per germline, CDR1 SGDLS and CDR2 YYNGEE. Clones were read by immunoSEQ multiplex PCR, and TCRdb kept only the in-frame ones, dropping some. The profile shows around 160,000 clones, 80% to 90% of them singletons. This sequence was found in a man in his forties or fifties with gastric cancer. The chain recombines TRBV9 with TRBJ2-7; 7 nucleotides match TRBD1. The starting material was peripheral blood, obtained from a patient treated with photon-based radiotherapy. CDR3: CASSVERGQSYEQYF. The CDR3 coding sequence is TGTGCCAGCAGCGTAGAGAGGGGACAGTCCTACGAGCAGTACTTC.